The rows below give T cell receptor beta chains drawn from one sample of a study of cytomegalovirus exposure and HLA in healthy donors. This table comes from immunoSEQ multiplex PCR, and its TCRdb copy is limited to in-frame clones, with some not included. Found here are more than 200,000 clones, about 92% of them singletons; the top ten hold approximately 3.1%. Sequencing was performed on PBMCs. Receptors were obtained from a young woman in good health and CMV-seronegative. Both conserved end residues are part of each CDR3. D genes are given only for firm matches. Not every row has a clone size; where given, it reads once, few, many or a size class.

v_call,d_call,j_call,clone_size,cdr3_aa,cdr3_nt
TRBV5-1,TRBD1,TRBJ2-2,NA,CASSRGQEAPRELFF,TGCGCCAGCAGCCGAGGACAGGAGGCCCCCCGGGAGCTGTTTTTT
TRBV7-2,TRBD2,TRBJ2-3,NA,CASSLGLAGGIIDTQYF,TGTGCCAGCAGCTTAGGCCTAGCGGGAGGGATTATAGATACGCAGTATTTT
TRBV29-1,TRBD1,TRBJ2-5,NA,CSVAQQGVTQYF,TGCAGCGTTGCCCAACAGGGGGTGACCCAGTACTTC
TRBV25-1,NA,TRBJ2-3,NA,CASSESGRTDTDTQYF,TGTGCCAGCAGTGAATCGGGCAGAACAGACACAGATACGCAGTATTTT
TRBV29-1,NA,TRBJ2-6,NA,CSVVRGSEGANVLTF,TGCAGCGTTGTCAGGGGCTCTGAGGGGGCCAACGTCCTGACTTTC
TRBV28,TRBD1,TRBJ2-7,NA,CASSPRTGSYEQYF,TGTGCCAGCAGTCCCCGGACAGGTTCCTACGAGCAGTACTTC
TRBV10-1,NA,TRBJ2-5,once,CASSGESQSWKEETQYF,TGCGCCAGCAGTGGGGAATCACAGAGTTGGAAAGAAGAGACCCAGTACTTC
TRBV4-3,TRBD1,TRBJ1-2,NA,CASSLGQGGYGYTF,TGCGCCAGCAGCCTGGGACAGGGTGGCTATGGCTACACCTTC
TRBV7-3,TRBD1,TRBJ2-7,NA,CASSSYATGNYEQYF,TGTGCCAGCAGCTCTTATGCGACAGGGAACTACGAGCAGTACTTC
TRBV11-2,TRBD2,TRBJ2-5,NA,CASSPGGTSGWETQYF,TGTGCCAGCAGCCCAGGGGGGACTAGCGGGTGGGAGACCCAGTACTTC
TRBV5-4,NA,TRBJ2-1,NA,CASSLKQGRGNNEQFF,TGTGCCAGCAGCTTGAAGCAGGGGAGGGGTAACAATGAGCAGTTCTTC
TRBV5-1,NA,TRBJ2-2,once,CASSLAAANTGELFF,TGCGCCAGCAGCTTGGCAGCCGCGAACACCGGGGAGCTGTTTTTT
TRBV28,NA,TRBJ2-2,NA,CASSTVRGTGELFF,TGTGCCAGCAGCACCGTTCGGGGCACCGGGGAGCTGTTTTTT
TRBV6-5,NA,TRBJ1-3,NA,CASSWRGASGNTIYF,TGTGCCAGCAGCTGGCGGGGAGCCTCTGGAAACACCATATATTTT
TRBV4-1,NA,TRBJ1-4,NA,CASSQQGTGNEKLFF,TGCGCCAGCAGCCAACAAGGGACGGGGAATGAAAAACTGTTTTTT
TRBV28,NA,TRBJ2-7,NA,CASRPHAGAAYEQYF,TGTGCCAGCAGGCCGCACGCCGGGGCCGCCTACGAGCAGTACTTC
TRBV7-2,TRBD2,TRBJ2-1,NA,CASSPRTSNEQFF,TGTGCCAGCAGCCCCCGGACTAGCAATGAGCAGTTCTTC
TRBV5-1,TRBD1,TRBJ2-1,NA,CASSLPTTTGDDYNEQFF,TGCGCCAGCAGCTTGCCCACTACTACAGGGGACGATTACAATGAGCAGTTCTTC
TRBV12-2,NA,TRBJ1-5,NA,CASRLDQGGVNQPQHF,TGTGCAAGTCGCTTAGACCAGGGAGGTGTCAATCAGCCCCAGCATTTT
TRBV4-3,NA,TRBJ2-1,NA,CASSQDIWGLQVRSSYNEQFF,TGCGCCAGCAGCCAAGATATTTGGGGACTCCAGGTTCGGAGCTCCTACAATGAGCAGTTCTTC
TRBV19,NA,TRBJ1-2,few,CASRLDSRGYTF,TGTGCCAGTAGGTTGGACAGTCGCGGCTACACCTTC
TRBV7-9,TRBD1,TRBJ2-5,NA,CASSARQGPGETQYF,TGTGCCAGCAGCGCTCGACAGGGGCCGGGGGAGACCCAGTACTTC
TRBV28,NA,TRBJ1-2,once,CASSPGGGNYGYTF,TGTGCCAGCAGTCCCGGCGGGGGGAACTATGGCTACACCTTC
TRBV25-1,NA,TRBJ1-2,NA,CASSETIEGILGYTF,TGTGCCAGCAGTGAAACGATTGAGGGTATACTTGGCTACACCTTC
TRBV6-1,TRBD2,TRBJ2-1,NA,CASSRPGLAHNEQFF,TGTGCCAGCAGTAGGCCGGGACTAGCACACAATGAGCAGTTCTTC
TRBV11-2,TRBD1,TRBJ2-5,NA,CASSLGTGNQETQYF,TGTGCCAGCAGCTTAGGGACAGGGAACCAAGAGACCCAGTACTTC
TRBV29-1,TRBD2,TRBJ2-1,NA,CSETSGGNEQFF,TGCAGCGAGACTAGCGGGGGGAATGAGCAGTTCTTC
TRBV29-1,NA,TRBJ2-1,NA,CSVVGDEQFF,TGCAGCGTTGTCGGGGATGAGCAGTTCTTC
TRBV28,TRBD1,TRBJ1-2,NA,CASSDRVRGYTF,TGTGCCAGCAGTGACAGGGTTCGCGGCTACACCTTC
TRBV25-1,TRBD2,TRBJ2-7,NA,CASSGGTSGLEQYF,TGTGCCAGCAGTGGCGGGACTAGTGGCCTCGAGCAGTACTTC
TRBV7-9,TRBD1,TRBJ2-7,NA,CASSLTGTVTYEQYF,TGTGCCAGCAGCTTAACCGGGACAGTAACCTACGAGCAGTACTTC
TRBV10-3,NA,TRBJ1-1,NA,CAISGLWETANTEAFF,TGTGCCATCAGTGGGTTATGGGAGACGGCGAACACTGAAGCTTTCTTT
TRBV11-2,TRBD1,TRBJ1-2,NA,CASSWGQGGYGYTF,TGTGCCAGCAGCTGGGGACAGGGGGGCTATGGCTACACCTTC
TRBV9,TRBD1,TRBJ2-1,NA,CASSPRTATGYHNEQFF,TGTGCCAGCAGCCCCCGGACTGCGACAGGGTATCACAATGAGCAGTTCTTC
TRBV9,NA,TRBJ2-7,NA,CASSVANPATWAEQYF,TGTGCCAGCAGCGTAGCCAACCCCGCCACCTGGGCCGAGCAGTACTTC
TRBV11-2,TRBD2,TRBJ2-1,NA,CASSLVAGGPRVYNEQFF,TGTGCCAGCAGCTTAGTAGCGGGAGGGCCGAGGGTCTACAATGAGCAGTTCTTC
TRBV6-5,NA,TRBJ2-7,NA,CASSWGAGSSYEQYF,TGTGCCAGCAGTTGGGGGGCGGGGAGCTCCTACGAGCAGTACTTC
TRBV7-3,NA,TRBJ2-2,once,CASSLSREAGVAGELFF,TGTGCCAGCAGCTTAAGTAGGGAAGCAGGGGTTGCCGGGGAGCTGTTTTTT
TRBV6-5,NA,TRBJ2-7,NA,CASSYLGVGVFVEQYF,TGTGCCAGCAGTTACCTCGGGGTCGGTGTGTTCGTCGAGCAGTACTTC
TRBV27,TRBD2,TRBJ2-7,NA,CASRPITSGFGEQYF,TGTGCCAGCAGGCCTATCACTAGCGGGTTTGGCGAGCAGTACTTC
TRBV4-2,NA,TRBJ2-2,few,CASSQDLGQTGELFF,TGTGCCAGCAGCCAAGATCTAGGACAAACCGGGGAGCTGTTTTTT
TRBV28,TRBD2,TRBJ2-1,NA,CASTRPNRLAGGPFKLNEQFF,TGTGCCAGCACCCGTCCTAACCGACTAGCGGGAGGGCCCTTTAAACTAAATGAGCAGTTCTTC
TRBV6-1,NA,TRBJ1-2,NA,CASSEGAGNYGYTF,TGTGCCAGCAGTGAAGGGGCAGGGAACTATGGCTACACCTTC
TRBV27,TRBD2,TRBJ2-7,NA,CASRLAGGAYEQYF,TGTGCCAGCAGGCTAGCGGGAGGGGCCTACGAGCAGTACTTC
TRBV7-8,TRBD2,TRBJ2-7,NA,CASSLEAGGFSYEQYF,TGTGCCAGCAGCTTGGAGGCGGGAGGGTTCTCCTACGAGCAGTACTTC
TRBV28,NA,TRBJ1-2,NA,CASSFFSANYGYTF,TGTGCCAGCAGTTTCTTCTCGGCTAACTATGGCTACACCTTC
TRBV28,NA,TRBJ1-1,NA,CASSYPRLLNTEAFF,TGTGCCAGCAGTTATCCGCGACTGCTAAACACTGAAGCTTTCTTT
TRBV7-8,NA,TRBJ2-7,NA,CASSLIGTLSSYEQYF,TGTGCCAGCAGTTTAATCGGGACACTGAGCTCCTACGAGCAGTACTTC
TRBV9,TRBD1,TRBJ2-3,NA,CASSVEGARTDTQYF,TGTGCCAGCAGCGTAGAGGGGGCGAGGACAGATACGCAGTATTTT
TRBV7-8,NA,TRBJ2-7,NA,CASSLGTQTYEQYF,TGTGCCAGCAGCTTAGGTACGCAAACCTACGAGCAGTACTTC